This T cell receptor beta chain was identified during a study of cytomegalovirus exposure and HLA in healthy donors. This PCR relied on a set of 60 Vbeta primers and 13 Jbeta primers. TCRdb's table, derived via immunoSEQ multiplex PCR, lists solely in-frame clones and lacks some. This sample contains about 38,000 clones. Note on this clone: The antigen is undetermined.

Study results and limitations: Association with HLA alleles at 0.05 false discovery rate was found for roughly 17,000 TCR beta sequences in a later analysis.

The specimen was PBMCs. This TCR was sampled from a middle-aged man in good health and CMV-seropositive.

CDR3 protein: CASSPGTSGRGEQFF. The CDR3 DNA is TGTGCCAGCTCGCCCGGGACTAGCGGGAGGGGTGAGCAGTTCTTC. The V call is TRBV18, the J call TRBJ2-1, with TRBD2 identical over 16 bases. Germline V lookup: CDR1 KGHSH, CDR2 LQKENI. The CDR3 consists of 15 residues. The V gene end was trimmed by 6 bases and the J gene end by 9 bases; junction bases not matched to a gene: 5.